The rows below give T cell receptor beta chains drawn from one sample of a study of blood T cells in healthy people across ages. TCRdb recomputed calls from the 5' RACE reads with MiXCR, one row per CDR3 protein. The sample includes nearly 800,000 distinct CDR3 sequences, 20% to 25% of them seen just once. The sample was also linked to a second study, of T cells of mothers and their children.

The sequencing input was blood. These receptors all stem from a boy aged 5-17 years in good health. The CDR3 runs from the conserved cysteine through the conserved F or W. The order of the fields is J gene, V gene, CDR3 protein.

j_gene: TRBJ1-6; v_gene: TRBV7-8; CDR3aa: CASSFQVDNSPLHF
j_gene: TRBJ2-2; v_gene: TRBV28; CDR3aa: CASSPHSLAGGPMNTGELFF
j_gene: -; v_gene: TRBV6-6; CDR3aa: CASSPTAGTLYEQYF
j_gene: TRBJ1-1; v_gene: TRBV14; CDR3aa: CASSQGGAEAFF
j_gene: TRBJ2-5; v_gene: TRBV3-1; CDR3aa: CASSPNLSGGPGETQYF
j_gene: TRBJ2-1; v_gene: TRBV12-3/TRBV12-4; CDR3aa: CASSLLAGGPYNEQFF
j_gene: TRBJ2-4; v_gene: TRBV6-6; CDR3aa: CASSYTGTSLNIQYF
j_gene: TRBJ1-2; v_gene: TRBV7-9; CDR3aa: CASTKTGPPHGYTF
j_gene: -; v_gene: TRBV11-1; CDR3aa: CASSPGRQGPYEQYF
j_gene: TRBJ1-2; v_gene: TRBV28; CDR3aa: CASSLTTAFYGYTF
j_gene: TRBJ2-7; v_gene: TRBV5-4; CDR3aa: CASSSNGGRNYEQYF
j_gene: -; v_gene: TRBV6-6; CDR3aa: CASTNGLLGDEQYF
j_gene: TRBJ2-7; v_gene: TRBV5-5; CDR3aa: CASSLSRLAGGEQYF
j_gene: TRBJ1-1; v_gene: TRBV29-1; CDR3aa: CSVDSMNTEAFF
j_gene: TRBJ2-7; v_gene: TRBV20-1; CDR3aa: CRGGTSGNDEQYF
j_gene: TRBJ2-3; v_gene: TRBV12-3/TRBV12-4; CDR3aa: CASRPGTAVTGTQYF
j_gene: TRBJ1-5; v_gene: TRBV6-5; CDR3aa: CASSTDWGQPQHF
j_gene: TRBJ1-2; v_gene: TRBV7-8; CDR3aa: CASSPGGRGYTF
j_gene: TRBJ1-1; v_gene: TRBV20-1; CDR3aa: CSARGGRGQIGNTEAFF
j_gene: TRBJ1-2; v_gene: TRBV20-1; CDR3aa: CSASEGQGGDYGYTF
j_gene: TRBJ2-1; v_gene: TRBV6-2/TRBV6-3; CDR3aa: CASSNQTGLYYNEQFF
j_gene: TRBJ2-7; v_gene: TRBV10-3; CDR3aa: CAISGVSSYEQYF
j_gene: TRBJ2-5; v_gene: TRBV24-1; CDR3aa: CATSDGGQGGTQYF
j_gene: TRBJ1-1; v_gene: TRBV7-6; CDR3aa: CASSAGLRSTEAFF
j_gene: TRBJ1-2; v_gene: TRBV20-1; CDR3aa: CSARENQLQGSF
j_gene: TRBJ2-1; v_gene: TRBV19; CDR3aa: CASRRRGSYNEQFF
j_gene: TRBJ2-3; v_gene: TRBV27; CDR3aa: CASSSVIRASTDTQYF
j_gene: TRBJ2-3; v_gene: TRBV5-6; CDR3aa: CASLLAGSTDTQYF
j_gene: TRBJ2-3; v_gene: TRBV12-3/TRBV12-4; CDR3aa: CASRSSQIGASSTDTQYF
j_gene: TRBJ2-1; v_gene: TRBV10-3; CDR3aa: CAIRGTGPLSYNEQFF
j_gene: TRBJ2-7; v_gene: TRBV20-1; CDR3aa: CSASLITYEQYF
j_gene: TRBJ1-4; v_gene: TRBV5-1; CDR3aa: CASSLEATGEKLFF
j_gene: TRBJ1-1; v_gene: TRBV15; CDR3aa: CATSREGDTEAFF
j_gene: -; v_gene: TRBV20-1; CDR3aa: CSAAGRGSSYEQYF
j_gene: TRBJ2-7; v_gene: TRBV4-3; CDR3aa: CASSQAPQGAGEDEQYF
j_gene: TRBJ2-1; v_gene: TRBV29-1; CDR3aa: CSVDTGTREQFF
j_gene: TRBJ1-2; v_gene: TRBV20-1; CDR3aa: CSGTDNRYGYTF
j_gene: TRBJ2-5; v_gene: TRBV6-2/TRBV6-3; CDR3aa: CASSYAGTAQETQYF
j_gene: TRBJ2-7; v_gene: TRBV28; CDR3aa: CASSFPLAGGYEQYF
j_gene: TRBJ1-2; v_gene: TRBV12-3/TRBV12-4; CDR3aa: CASSPTGSQGYTF
j_gene: TRBJ2-5; v_gene: TRBV28; CDR3aa: CASSFIREVGETQYF
j_gene: TRBJ2-7; v_gene: TRBV5-1; CDR3aa: CASSFTELDAEQYF
j_gene: TRBJ2-7; v_gene: TRBV11-2; CDR3aa: CASSPDAELAGISSYEQYF
j_gene: TRBJ2-7; v_gene: TRBV27; CDR3aa: CASRLRGKYEQYF